A selection of T cell receptor beta chains follows, all from one sample in a study of T cell responses to AZD1222 COVID-19 vaccine. Here immunoSEQ multiplex PCR was the method, and the copy in TCRdb shows in-frame clones only, minus some. The repertoire holds more than 100,000 clones, with 85% to 95% as singletons. This specimen was peripheral blood, taken 28 days after the second AZD1222 dose. The origin of the receptors is an adult who received the AZD1222 COVID-19 vaccine. Both conserved end residues are trimmed from each CDR3.

TRBV30,TRBJ1-2,AWGSLNRGHGYT
TRBV9,TRBJ2-1,ASSVAPGLMYNEQF
TRBV14,TRBJ2-3,ASSPRGLMTDTQY
TRBV6-5,TRBJ2-5,ASSLSSPWGETQY
TRBV6-5,TRBJ1-1,ASSFSAGVTEAF
TRBV5-6,TRBJ2-6,ASSLEVVPGANVLT
TRBV4-1,TRBJ2-7,ASSQSLVSYEQY
TRBV6-5,TRBJ2-1,ASRPGAGADNEQF
TRBV2,TRBJ2-1,ASSETSGRANNEQF
TRBV7-8,TRBJ2-7,ASSSSSTSGSPHEQY
TRBV9,TRBJ1-3,ASSGPGQGPGNTIY
TRBV28,TRBJ1-2,ASSLGRMYGYT
TRBV11-3,TRBJ1-1,ASSLRLNTEAF
TRBV18,TRBJ2-5,ASSPPGQGILETQY